This T cell receptor (beta chain) is from a study of T cells after somatic rescue of genetic block. Libraries were prepared by immunoSEQ multiplex PCR; TCRdb keeps only in-frame clonotypes and omits some of them. The sample has 65,000 to 70,000 clones, 85% to 95% seen once; the top ten hold around 3%. The germline gives CDR1 SNHLY, CDR2 FYNNEI. The ends were cut back, 8 bases at V and 0 bases at J, with 18 bases in the middle. The CDR3 totals 16 residues. The rearrangement uses TRBV2 and TRBJ2-3; tentative D call: TRBD2 (6 bases). The sequencing input was peripheral blood mononuclear cells (PBMCs). This sequence originates from a man aged 40-49 years. The CDR3 is CASCNTGLSSTDTQYF. CDR3 DNA sequence: TGTGCCAGCTGCAATACGGGACTTTCTAGCACAGATACGCAGTATTTT.